This entry lists 14 T cell receptor beta chains sequenced from one sample in a study of CD8 T cells in ankylosing spondylitis. TCRdb passed the 5' RACE reads through MiXCR, listing each CDR3 protein once. This table holds approximately 31,000 distinct CDR3 sequences, roughly 29% found once. Sequencing used synovial fluid, either unsorted or a sorted T cell fraction (not recorded which). Every receptor here comes from a male donor with ankylosing spondylitis.

The rearrangement joins TRBV6-1 to TRBJ2-7; tentative D call: TRBD2 (6 bases). CDR3 length: 14 amino acids. Between the trimmed V and J ends, which lost 7 bases and 6 bases, there was a span of 19 bases. The germline V gene has CDR1 MNHNS and CDR2 SASEGT. Here the CDR3 reads CASTRDSDSSEQYF. The CDR3, as DNA: TGTGCCAGCACCCGGGACTCCGATTCGAGCGAGCAGTACTTC.

V is TRBV12-3 or TRBV12-4 and J is TRBJ1-3; the D is unclear. The CDR3 contains 11 residues. V lost 3 bases and J 8 bases, leaving 5 bases between the germline ends. The CDR3 region is CASSFVDTIYF. The CDR3 DNA sequence: TGTGCCAGCAGTTTTGTGGACACCATATATTTT.

This clonotype was counted many times. This rearrangement joins TRBV5-1 to TRBJ2-3, with 14 bases identical to TRBD2. The germline CDR1 and CDR2 sequences are SGHRS and YFSETQ. V lost 4 bases to trimming and J lost 5 bases; unmatched junction nucleotides: 9. The CDR3 consists of 17 residues. DNA for the CDR3: TGCGCCAGCAGCGAAGGGACTAGCGGGAGTGAGGGAGATACGCAGTATTTT. Its translation: CASSEGTSGSEGDTQYF.

The rearrangement uses TRBV7-6 and TRBJ2-1; possibly TRBD1 for D (6 bases). Per the germline V gene, CDR1 is SGHVS and CDR2 is FNYEAQ. The ends were cut back, 5 bases at V and 6 bases at J, with 8 bases in the middle. The CDR3 runs to 12 residues. This CDR3 reads CASSKQGNEQFF. CDR3 DNA: TGTGCCAGCAGCAAACAGGGCAATGAGCAGTTCTTC. The full variable domain, completed using reference TRBV7-6 and TRBJ2-1, is GAGVSQSPRYKVTKRGQDVALRCDPISGHVSLYWYRQALGQGPEFLTYFNYEAQQDKSGLPNDRFSAERPEGSISTLTIQRTEQRDSAMYRCASSKQGNEQFFGPGTRLTVL.

V is TRBV27 and J is TRBJ1-5; 7 bases are a match to TRBD1. V gave up 5 bases and J gave up 4 bases; unmatched junction bases: 8. Germline V gives CDR1 MNHEY, CDR2 SMNVEV (reference sequence). The CDR3 has 15 residues. The CDR3 DNA is TGTGCCAGCAGTCTAACAGGGGCGCTGAATCAGCCCCAGCATTTT. Protein: CASSLTGALNQPQHF.

The chain employs TRBV7-9 and TRBJ1-1; no definite D call. From germline, CDR1 is SEHNR and CDR2 FQNEAQ (reference sequence). Deletions cut 6 bases from V and 10 bases from J, with 18 bases between. This CDR3 region has 13 residues. The DNA of the CDR3 is TGTGCCAGCAGTCCCCTTAGGGCAGCAGGAGCTTTCTTT. Translation gives CASSPLRAAGAFF.

The chain employs TRBV10-3 and TRBJ2-7; possibly TRBD2 for D (5 bases). The germline CDR1 and CDR2 sequences are ENHRY and SYGVKD. The V end was cut by 2 bases, the J end by 6 bases, with 17 bases between. This CDR3 contains 15 residues. The CDR3, as DNA: TGTGCCATCAGTGAGGACTCCCGACCAAGCGGCGAGCAGTACTTC. Translating gives CAISEDSRPSGEQYF.

This clonotype showed up many times. Here the CDR3 DNA reads TGTGCCAGCAGTTACCCGGGGGATAGCGGGAGTCGTTTCGGGGAGCTGTTTTTT. This encodes CASSYPGDSGSRFGELFF. The chain uses TRBV6-5 and TRBJ2-2, with 9 bases identical to TRBD2. CDR1 MNHEY and CDR2 SVGAGI come from the germline V gene. The ends lost 2 bases at V and 7 bases at J; junction bases unmatched: 14. CDR3 length: 18 amino acids.

This clonotype was observed a few times. This may come from a read error, since a much larger clone is one base off. This chain uses TRBV29-1 with TRBJ1-1; possible D gene TRBD1, 6 bases. This CDR3 is built from 11 residues. CDR1 is SQVTM, CDR2 ANQGSEA, per germline. CDR3 DNA: TGCGGCGTTCCCGGGGGCCGTGAAGCTTTCTTT. Translation gives CGVPGGREAFF.

In its sample, this clonotype was seen many times. The rearrangement links TRBV5-4 to TRBJ2-2; D is unclear. Between the trimmed V and J ends, which lost 0 bases and 3 bases, there was a span of 9 bases. CDR1 and CDR2 from the germline V gene are SGHNT and YYREEE (reference sequence). CDR3 size: 15 residues. The CDR3: CASSLGVGDTGELFF. The CDR3 DNA is TGTGCCAGCAGCTTGGGGGTTGGGGACACCGGGGAGCTGTTTTTT.

This clonotype was observed a few times. The genes are TRBV5-6 and TRBJ1-5; possible D gene TRBD1, 5 bases. Germline loops: CDR1 SGHDT, CDR2 YYEEEE. The V gene lost 4 bases and the J gene lost 0 bases, with 14 bases spanning the gap. CDR3 size: 16 residues. CDR3 residues: CASSPQGFGSNQPQHF. In nucleotides, the CDR3 is TGTGCCAGCAGCCCGCAGGGTTTTGGTAGCAATCAGCCCCAGCATTTT.

V is TRBV6-1 and J is TRBJ2-7; 9 positions match TRBD1. CDR3 length: 15 residues. Trimming cost V 3 bases and J 5 bases; bases outside gene matches: 8. Germline CDR1 is MNHNS and CDR2 is SASEGT. CDR3 sequence (DNA): TGTGCCAGCAGTGAGGGGACAGGGTTTTCGCACGAGCAGTACGTC. As protein: CASSEGTGFSHEQYV.

This clonotype was seen more than once but under ten times. V usage is TRBV29-1 and J usage is TRBJ1-4; D is perhaps TRBD1 (5 bases). Germline V gene data show CDR1 as SQVTM and CDR2 as ANQGSEA. CDR3 length: 14 amino acids. V lost 3 bases, J lost 4 bases, and 12 bases lay in between. CDR3 coding DNA: TGCAGCGTTGATCTGAGGGGCTATAATGAAAAACTGTTTTTT. Its protein product is CSVDLRGYNEKLFF.

The J gene is TRBJ2-4, the V gene TRBV7-8, with 10 positions matching TRBD1. In germline, CDR1 is SGHVS, CDR2 FQNEAQ. V shed 4 bases and J 7 bases; nucleotides not matched to a gene: 7. CDR3 size: 15 residues. The CDR3, as DNA: TGTGCCAGCAGCTCGGGACAGGGGAGGAAGAACATTCAGTACTTC. This codes for CASSSGQGRKNIQYF.